One and the same sample provided the 21 T cell receptor beta chains below, sequenced in a study of blood T cell repertoires in COVID-19. Sequencing used immunoSEQ multiplex PCR; TCRdb keeps in-frame clones, though not all of them. This sample has some 180,000 clones, with around four fifths found just once. The material sequenced was peripheral blood. Receptors were obtained from a woman aged 80 or older with COVID-19, enrolled during active disease.

The gene calls are TRBV6-8 and TRBJ1-4; D gene uncertain. CDR3 length equals 20 residues. From germline, CDR1 is MNHGY and CDR2 SAAAGT. Between the trimmed V and J ends, which lost 6 bases and 0 bases, there was a span of 26 bases. As DNA, the CDR3 is TGTGCCAGCAGGCCGGATTCGGGTCGCGCTTCTACCTCAACTAATGAAAAACTGTTTTTT. Its protein product is CASRPDSGRASTSTNEKLFF.

This chain links TRBV4-1 with TRBJ1-2; possible D gene TRBD1, 6 bases. This CDR3 comprises 15 residues. Germline CDR1 reads MGHRA; CDR2 reads YSYEKL. V was trimmed by 0 bases and J by 4 bases, leaving 12 bases between them. CDR3 residues: CASSQDPGGAYGYTF. The CDR3 DNA reads TGCGCCAGCAGCCAAGATCCGGGGGGCGCCTATGGCTACACCTTC.

The V and J genes are TRBV7-3 and TRBJ2-1; D is unresolved. The CDR3 contains 13 residues. Trimming removed 2 bases at V and 4 bases at J, with 6 bases between. Germline CDR1 is SGHTA and CDR2 is FQGTGA. CDR3 protein: CASSLRRYNEQFF. The CDR3 DNA reads TGTGCCAGCAGCTTACGGAGATACAATGAGCAGTTCTTC.

The V gene is TRBV5-1, the J gene TRBJ2-7; 9 positions match TRBD1. The CDR3 contains 13 residues. Trimming at V came to 4 bases and at J to 4 bases, leaving 3 bases not matched to a gene. Germline V CDR1 and CDR2: SGHRS, YFSETQ. The CDR3 nucleotides read TGCGCCAGCAGCAACGGACAGGGGTACGAGCAGTACTTC. It yields the protein CASSNGQGYEQYF.

The genes are TRBV12-5 and TRBJ2-2, with D unclear. Between the trimmed V and J ends, which lost 0 bases and 3 bases, there was a span of 8 bases. The CDR3 is made up of 15 amino acids. CDR1 is LGHNT and CDR2 is FRNRAP in the germline V gene. CDR3 DNA: TGTGCTAGTGGTTTGGTAATTGGAGACACCGGGGAGCTGTTTTTT. Encoded protein: CASGLVIGDTGELFF.

There are a few counts of this clone. The V call is TRBV15, the J call TRBJ2-7; 7 bases are a match to TRBD1. V dropped 4 bases and J dropped 7; count of bases not matched to a gene: 7. The CDR3 is 13 residues long. Germline V gene data show CDR1 as LNHNV and CDR2 as YYDKDF (reference sequence). The CDR3 spells CATSTLTGLEQYF. CDR3 bases: TGTGCCACCAGCACCCTGACAGGGCTTGAGCAGTACTTC.

This rearrangement joins TRBV10-3 to TRBJ1-4; 8 bases are shared with TRBD1. Germline lookup yields CDR1 ENHRY and CDR2 SYGVKD. V lost 6 bases to trimming and J lost 6 bases; unmatched junction nucleotides: 3. There are 13 residues in the CDR3. CDR3 amino acids: CAIRDRGDEKLFF. The DNA of the CDR3 is TGTGCCATCAGAGACAGGGGTGATGAAAAACTGTTTTTT.

The chain carries TRBV18 and TRBJ2-3; the match to TRBD1 covers 8 bases. Germline lookup yields CDR1 KGHSH and CDR2 LQKENI. This CDR3 has 15 amino acids. The V segment lost 2 bases and the J segment 4 bases; nucleotides outside the gene matches: 5. CDR3 residues: CASSPDRGYADTQYF. CDR3 nucleotides: TGTGCCAGCTCACCAGACAGGGGCTACGCAGATACGCAGTATTTT.

CDR3 amino acids: CASYPNGNTEAFF. The CDR3 bases are TGTGCCAGCTACCCAAACGGGAACACTGAAGCTTTCTTT. The rearrangement joins TRBV2 to TRBJ1-1; D is unresolved. V lost 8 bases, J lost 1 base, and 11 bases lay in between. The CDR3 has 13 amino acids. Looked up from germline, CDR1 is SNHLY and CDR2 is FYNNEI.

V and J are TRBV5-1 and TRBJ1-4; D is uncertain. The CDR3 spans 16 residues. V lost 4 bases and J 6 bases, leaving 19 bases between the germline ends. CDR1 is SGHRS and CDR2 is YFSETQ in the germline V gene. CDR3 nucleotides: TGCGCCAGCAGCCTGACCGGGATGCAGGTTGATGAAAAACTGTTTTTT. This sequence encodes CASSLTGMQVDEKLFF. Filled out from reference TRBV5-1 and TRBJ1-4, the complete variable domain reads KAGVTQTPRYLIKTRGQQVTLSCSPISGHRSVSWYQQTPGQGLQFLFEYFSETQRNKGNFPGRFSGRQFSNSRSEMNVSTLELGDSALYLCASSLTGMQVDEKLFFGSGTQLSVL.

This clone was detected a few times. The chain links TRBV23-1 to TRBJ2-6, with TRBD2 matching 7 bases. Being an ORF, TRBV23-1 has a function that is uncertain. CDR3 length: 16 amino acids. With V trimmed by 10 bases and J by 0 bases, 9 bases remained unmatched. The CDR3 region is CAINPLAASGANVLTF. The CDR3 bases are TGCGCCATCAATCCCCTAGCGGCCTCTGGGGCCAACGTCCTGACTTTC.

This chain uses TRBV6-5 with TRBJ1-1, with D maybe TRBD1 (5 bases). There are 15 residues in the CDR3. The ends were cut back, 11 bases at V and 6 bases at J, with 25 bases in the middle. The germline V gene has CDR1 MNHEY and CDR2 SVGAGI. CDR3 protein: CALFTGRRAGAEAFF. DNA of the CDR3: TGTGCCCTCTTCACGGGGCGTCGGGCGGGAGCTGAAGCTTTCTTT.

V and J are TRBV5-6 and TRBJ2-5; TRBD1 agrees at 8 bases. The CDR3 extends over 13 amino acids. Germline CDR1 reads SGHDT; CDR2 reads YYEEEE. V lost 4 bases, J lost 5 bases, and 4 bases stayed unmatched. The CDR3 coding sequence is TGTGCCAGCAGCACAGGGGGTTCGGAGACCCAGTACTTC. This sequence encodes CASSTGGSETQYF. Drawing the rest from reference TRBV5-6 and TRBJ2-5, the complete variable domain is DAGVTQSPTHLIKTRGQQVTLRCSPKSGHDTVSWYQQALGQGPQFIFQYYEEEERQRGNFPDRFSGHQFPNYSSELNVNALLLGDSALYLCASSTGGSETQYFGPGTRLLVL.

The chain couples TRBV6-5 to TRBJ1-6, with unresolved D. V dropped 5 bases and J dropped 8 bases, with 10 bases sitting between them. Germline V gene sequence: CDR1 MNHEY, CDR2 SVGAGI. The CDR3 runs 13 residues. CDR3 sequence (DNA): TGTGCCAGCAGTAGGGAGGTGGATTCACCCCTCCACTTT. It yields the protein CASSREVDSPLHF.

This chain joins TRBV6-1 and TRBJ1-3; D call uncertain. The germline V and J ends were trimmed by 1 base and 0 bases, with 10 bases remaining between them. The CDR3 has 16 amino acids. Germline values: CDR1 MNHNS, CDR2 SASEGT. The DNA for the CDR3 is TGTGCCAGCAGTGAAGTGACACGGTTCTCTGGAAACACCATATATTTT. Translated, it gives CASSEVTRFSGNTIYF.

The rearrangement joins TRBV7-3 to TRBJ2-2, with D tentatively TRBD2 (5 bases). V shed 6 bases and J shed 4 bases, with 9 bases lying between them. CDR1 is SGHTA, CDR2 FQGTGA, per germline. The length of the CDR3 is 13 residues. This CDR3 is CASRDSPTGELFF. The CDR3 DNA sequence: TGTGCCAGCAGGGACTCCCCCACCGGGGAGCTGTTTTTT.

This clone was found once. This chain connects TRBV6-1 to TRBJ2-1; the D is unclear. Looked up from germline, CDR1 is MNHNS and CDR2 is SASEGT. V was pared by 4 bases and J by 4 bases, with 11 bases between. CDR3 length: 14 residues. The CDR3 protein is CASSALGQYNEQFF. The CDR3 coding sequence is TGTGCCAGCAGTGCACTGGGCCAATACAATGAGCAGTTCTTC.

Worth noting for this clone: The sample has other DNA sequences that encode this CDR3 too. The rearrangement uses TRBV11-2 and TRBJ2-1; 9 bases map to TRBD2. This CDR3 is built from 15 residues. Germline V gene data show CDR1 as SGHAT and CDR2 as FQNNGV. V was pared by 1 base and J by 4 bases, with 2 bases of the junction left unmatched. The CDR3 DNA reads TGTGCCAGCAGCTTAGGACTAGCGGAGTACAATGAGCAGTTCTTC. Encoded protein: CASSLGLAEYNEQFF. The full variable domain, in which reference TRBV11-2 and TRBJ2-1 provide the parts outside the CDR3, is EAGVAQSPRYKIIEKRQSVAFWCNPISGHATLYWYQQILGQGPKLLIQFQNNGVVDDSQLPKDRFSAERLKGVDSTLKIQPAKLEDSAVYLCASSLGLAEYNEQFFGPGTRLTVL.

The rearrangement uses TRBV11-2 and TRBJ2-1, with 7 positions matching TRBD2. The CDR3 spans 15 residues. The junction had 10 bases not matched to a gene; V was cut back by 5 bases and J by 6 bases. The V gene's germline CDR1 is SGHAT and CDR2 FQNNGV. CDR3 in amino acids: CASSPQQTSLNEQFF. The CDR3 DNA reads TGTGCCAGCAGCCCCCAACAGACTAGCCTCAATGAGCAGTTCTTC.

On this clone: One base away lies a much larger clone, so this may be a sequencing read error. This specimen includes other DNA sequences encoding the same CDR3. The V call is TRBV19, the J call TRBJ1-3; the match to TRBD1 covers 8 bases. Germline-derived CDR1 and CDR2 are LNHDA and SQIVND (reference sequence). This CDR3 has 21 amino acids. Losses at the gene ends were 5 bases for V and 0 bases for J; bases not matched to a gene: 21. The CDR3 region is CASSVPTRGPVHRVSGNTIYF. Written as DNA, the CDR3 is TGTGCCAGTAGTGTCCCTACCAGGGGGCCCGTACATCGCGTCTCTGGAAACACCATATATTTT.

This sequence joins TRBV28 and TRBJ2-7, with 7 positions matching TRBD2. Germline V lookup: CDR1 MDHEN, CDR2 SYDVKM. The J segment lost 3 bases and the V segment lost 4 bases, leaving 6 bases of the junction unmatched. The length of the CDR3 is 14 residues. CDR3 in amino acids: CASSSGTTYYEQYF. CDR3 nucleotide sequence: TGTGCCAGCAGTTCCGGGACTACTTACTACGAGCAGTACTTC.